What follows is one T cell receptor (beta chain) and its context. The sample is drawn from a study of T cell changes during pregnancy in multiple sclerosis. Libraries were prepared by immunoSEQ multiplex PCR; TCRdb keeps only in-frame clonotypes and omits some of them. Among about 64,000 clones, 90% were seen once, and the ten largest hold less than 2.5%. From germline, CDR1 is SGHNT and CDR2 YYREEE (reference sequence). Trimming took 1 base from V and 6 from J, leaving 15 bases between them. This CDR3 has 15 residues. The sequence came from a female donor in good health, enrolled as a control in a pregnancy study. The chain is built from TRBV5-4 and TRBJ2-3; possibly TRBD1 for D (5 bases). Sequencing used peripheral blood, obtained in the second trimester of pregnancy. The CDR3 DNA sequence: TGTGCCAGCAGCTTGAGTGGGTCCAAGGGGGATACGCAGTATTTT. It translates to CASSLSGSKGDTQYF.